Listed here is a single T cell receptor (beta chain). Its antigen is unknown. The record originates from a study of cytomegalovirus exposure and HLA in healthy donors. A multiplex PCR was run with 60 Vbeta primers and 13 Jbeta primers. The method was immunoSEQ multiplex PCR; TCRdb's version includes in-frame clones alone and lacks a portion of them. The table lists about 120,000 clones, about 79% of them singletons. Findings and caveats of the study: Diagnosis of cytomegalovirus status made by the classifier reportedly showed high specificity and sensitivity. Earlier analysis found most TCR beta V segments productive about 87% or about 30% of the time.

V was trimmed by 5 bases and J by 0 bases, leaving 11 bases between them. The CDR3 is 15 residues long. Germline V CDR1 and CDR2: PRHDT, FYEKMQ (reference sequence). The chain recombines TRBV13 with TRBJ2-4; the D gene is possibly TRBD2 (5 bases). This TCR came from a woman aged 45-65 years in good health and CMV-seronegative. Sample: PBMCs. The CDR3 DNA follows: TGTGCCAGCAGCCAAGCGGCCGTAGCCAAAAACATTCAGTACTTC. Translating it yields CASSQAAVAKNIQYF.